The T cell receptor (beta chain) under discussion was sequenced for a study of shared clonotypes between healthy human individuals. This clone was recorded only once. Every donor, a Caucasian adult, lived in Nashville, Tennessee. Clones were read by immunoSEQ multiplex PCR, and TCRdb kept only the in-frame ones, dropping some. This sample has more than 1,200,000 clones, with 97% to 99% found just once. The material sequenced was naive CD4+ T cells sorted from blood. As to subset: CD45RA+ positively selected. This TCR derives from a man aged 30 to 39 in good health.

CDR3 nucleotides: TGTGCCAGCAGCTTAGTCAGGGGAGAAGAGACCCAGTACTTC. Residues: CASSLVRGEETQYF. The rearrangement links TRBV7-9 to TRBJ2-5, with D possibly TRBD1 on 6 matching bases. V shed 1 base and J shed 3 bases, with 9 bases lying between them. Germline V lookup: CDR1 SEHNR, CDR2 FQNEAQ (reference sequence). This CDR3 region has 14 residues.